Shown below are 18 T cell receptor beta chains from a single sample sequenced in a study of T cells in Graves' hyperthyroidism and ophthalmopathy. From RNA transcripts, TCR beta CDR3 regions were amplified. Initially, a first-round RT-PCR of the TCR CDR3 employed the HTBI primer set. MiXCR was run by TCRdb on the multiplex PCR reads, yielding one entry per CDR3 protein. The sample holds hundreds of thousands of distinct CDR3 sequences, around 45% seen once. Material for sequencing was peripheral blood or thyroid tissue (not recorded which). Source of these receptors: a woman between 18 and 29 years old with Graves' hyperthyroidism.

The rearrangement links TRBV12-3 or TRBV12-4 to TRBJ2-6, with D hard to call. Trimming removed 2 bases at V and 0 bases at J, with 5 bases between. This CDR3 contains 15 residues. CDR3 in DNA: TGTGCCAGCAGTTTAAGCATCTCTGGGGCCAACGTCCTGACTTTC. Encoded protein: CASSLSISGANVLTF.

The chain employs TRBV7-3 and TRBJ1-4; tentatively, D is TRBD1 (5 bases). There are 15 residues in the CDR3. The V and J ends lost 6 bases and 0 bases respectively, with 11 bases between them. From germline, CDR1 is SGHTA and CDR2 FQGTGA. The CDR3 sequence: CASRRDAATNEKLFF. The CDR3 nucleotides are TGTGCCAGCAGACGGGACGCAGCAACTAATGAAAAACTGTTTTTT.

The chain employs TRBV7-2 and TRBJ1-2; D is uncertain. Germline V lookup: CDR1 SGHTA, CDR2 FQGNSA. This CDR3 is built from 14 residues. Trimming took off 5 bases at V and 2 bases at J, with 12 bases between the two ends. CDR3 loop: CASSAANLNYGYTF. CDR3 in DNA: TGTGCCAGCAGCGCCGCCAATTTAAACTATGGCTACACCTTC.

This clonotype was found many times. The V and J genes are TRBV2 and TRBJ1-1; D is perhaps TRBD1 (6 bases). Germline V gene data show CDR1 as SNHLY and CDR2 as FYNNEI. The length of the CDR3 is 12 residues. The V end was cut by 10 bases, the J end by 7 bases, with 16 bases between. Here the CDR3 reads CATGGGFGEAFF. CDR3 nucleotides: TGTGCCACCGGAGGGGGGTTTGGTGAAGCTTTCTTT.

The CDR3 DNA is TGTGCCAGCAGCTCGACAGTTAATAGCAATCAGCCCCAGCATTTT. It encodes CASSSTVNSNQPQHF. This sequence joins TRBV7-9 and TRBJ1-5; perhaps TRBD1 as D (5 bases). Looked up from germline, CDR1 is SEHNR and CDR2 is FQNEAQ (reference sequence). The V and J ends lost 4 bases and 0 bases respectively, with 10 bases between them. The CDR3 extends over 15 amino acids.

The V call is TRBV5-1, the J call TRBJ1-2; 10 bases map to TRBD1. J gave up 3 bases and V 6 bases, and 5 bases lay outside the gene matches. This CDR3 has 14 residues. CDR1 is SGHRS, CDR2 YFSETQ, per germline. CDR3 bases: TGCGCCAGCACCCCGGACAGGGGGGACTATGGCTACACCTTC. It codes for CASTPDRGDYGYTF.

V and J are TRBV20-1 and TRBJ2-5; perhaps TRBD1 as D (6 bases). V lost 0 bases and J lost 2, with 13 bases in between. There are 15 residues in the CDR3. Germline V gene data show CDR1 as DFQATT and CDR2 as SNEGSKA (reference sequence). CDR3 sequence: CSARDRGRQQETQYF. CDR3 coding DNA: TGCAGTGCTAGAGATAGGGGGAGACAGCAAGAGACCCAGTACTTC.

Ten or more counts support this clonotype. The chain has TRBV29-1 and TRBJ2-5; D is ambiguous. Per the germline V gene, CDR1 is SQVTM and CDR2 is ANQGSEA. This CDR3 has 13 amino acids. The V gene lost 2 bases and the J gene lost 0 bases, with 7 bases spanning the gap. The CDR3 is CSVEWRYQETQYF. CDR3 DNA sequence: TGCAGCGTTGAATGGCGGTACCAAGAGACCCAGTACTTC.

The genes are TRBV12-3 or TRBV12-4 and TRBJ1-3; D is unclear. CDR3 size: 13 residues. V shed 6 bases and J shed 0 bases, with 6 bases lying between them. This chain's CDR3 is CASRAVSGNTIYF. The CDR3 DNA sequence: TGTGCCAGCAGGGCAGTCTCTGGAAACACCATATATTTT.

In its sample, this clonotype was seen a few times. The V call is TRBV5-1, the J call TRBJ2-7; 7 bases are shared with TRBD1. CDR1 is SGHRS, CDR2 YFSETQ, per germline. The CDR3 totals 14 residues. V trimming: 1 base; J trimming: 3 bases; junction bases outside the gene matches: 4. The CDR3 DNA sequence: TGCGCCAGCAGCTTGACAGGGGAAGTCTACGAGCAGTACTTC. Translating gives CASSLTGEVYEQYF.

The CDR3 reads CSASGGAGGSPLHF. In DNA, the CDR3 is TGCAGTGCTAGTGGAGGGGCAGGGGGATCACCCCTCCACTTT. The chain carries TRBV20-1 and TRBJ1-6; 7 nucleotides agree with TRBD1. The CDR3 totals 14 residues. Germline V gives CDR1 DFQATT, CDR2 SNEGSKA (reference sequence). With 3 bases clipped from V and 10 bases from J, the junction kept 9 bases outside the gene matches.

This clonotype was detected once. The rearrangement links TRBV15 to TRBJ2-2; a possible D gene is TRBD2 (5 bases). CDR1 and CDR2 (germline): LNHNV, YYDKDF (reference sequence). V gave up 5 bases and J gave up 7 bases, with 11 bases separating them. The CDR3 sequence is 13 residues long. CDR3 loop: CATSYLGVGELFF. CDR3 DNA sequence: TGTGCCACCAGCTATCTCGGGGTCGGGGAGCTGTTTTTT.

CDR3 residues: CASSETNDRGFWHGYTF. CDR3 in DNA: TGTGCCAGCAGCGAGACGAACGACAGGGGATTTTGGCATGGCTACACCTTC. This sequence joins TRBV2 and TRBJ1-2, with 8 nucleotides matching TRBD1. The CDR3 is 17 amino acids. V was pared by 6 bases and J by 6 bases, with 18 bases of the junction left unmatched. CDR1 and CDR2 (germline): SNHLY, FYNNEI.

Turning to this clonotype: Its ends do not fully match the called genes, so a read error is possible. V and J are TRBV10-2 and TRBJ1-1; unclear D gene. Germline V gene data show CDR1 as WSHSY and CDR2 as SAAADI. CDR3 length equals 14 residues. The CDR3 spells CAGSDVSPNTEAFF. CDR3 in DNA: TGCGCCGGCAGTGATGTTTCCCCAAACACTGAAGCTTTCTTT.

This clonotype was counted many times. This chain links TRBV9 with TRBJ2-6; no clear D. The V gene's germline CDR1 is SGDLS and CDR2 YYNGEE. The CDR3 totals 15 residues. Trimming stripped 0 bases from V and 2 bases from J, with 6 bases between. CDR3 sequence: CASSVGSTGANVLTF. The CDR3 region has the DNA TGTGCCAGCAGCGTAGGTAGCACTGGGGCCAACGTCCTGACTTTC.

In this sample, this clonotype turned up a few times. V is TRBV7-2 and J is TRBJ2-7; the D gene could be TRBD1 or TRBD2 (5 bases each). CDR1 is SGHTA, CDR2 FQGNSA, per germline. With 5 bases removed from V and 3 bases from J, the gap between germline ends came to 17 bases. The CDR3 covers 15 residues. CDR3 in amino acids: CASSPGLNPYYEQYF. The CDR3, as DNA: TGTGCCAGCAGCCCGGGGCTCAACCCCTACTACGAGCAGTACTTC.

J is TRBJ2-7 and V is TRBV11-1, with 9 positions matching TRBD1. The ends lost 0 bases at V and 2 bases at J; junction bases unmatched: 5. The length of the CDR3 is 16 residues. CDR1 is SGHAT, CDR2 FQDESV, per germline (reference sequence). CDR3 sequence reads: CASSLAVTGGTYEQYF. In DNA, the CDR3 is TGTGCCAGCAGCTTAGCGGTGACAGGGGGGACCTACGAGCAGTACTTC.

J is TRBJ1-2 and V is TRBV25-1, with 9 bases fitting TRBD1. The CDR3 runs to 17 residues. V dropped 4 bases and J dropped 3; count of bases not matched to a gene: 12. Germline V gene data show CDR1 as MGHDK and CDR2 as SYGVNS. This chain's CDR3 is CASSAQGNRGQDYGYTF. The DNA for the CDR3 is TGTGCCAGCAGTGCCCAAGGAAACAGGGGGCAAGACTATGGCTACACCTTC.